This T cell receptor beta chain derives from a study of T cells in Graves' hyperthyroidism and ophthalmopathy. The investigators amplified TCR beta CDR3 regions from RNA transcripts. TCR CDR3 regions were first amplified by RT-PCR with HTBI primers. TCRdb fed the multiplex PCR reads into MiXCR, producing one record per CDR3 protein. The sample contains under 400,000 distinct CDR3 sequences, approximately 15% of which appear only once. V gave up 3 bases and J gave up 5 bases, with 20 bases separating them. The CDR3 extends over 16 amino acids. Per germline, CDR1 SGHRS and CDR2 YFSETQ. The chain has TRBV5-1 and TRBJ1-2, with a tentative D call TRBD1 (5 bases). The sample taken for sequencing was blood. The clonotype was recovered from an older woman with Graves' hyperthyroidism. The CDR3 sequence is CASSSGRGPEVYGYTF. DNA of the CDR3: TGCGCCAGCAGCTCAGGAAGGGGCCCAGAAGTTTATGGCTACACCTTC.